One and the same sample provided the 8 T cell receptor beta chains below, sequenced in a study of blood T cells in healthy people across ages. Primers used in a second PCR of about 6 to 11 cycles were a sample-barcoded 5' primer and a J-beta primer mix. MiXCR was run by TCRdb on the 5' RACE reads, yielding one entry per CDR3 protein. Of some 940,000 distinct CDR3 sequences listed, roughly 29% were seen once; the top ten hold about a tenth. This sample was shared with a second study, whose subject was T cells of mothers and their children.

The sequenced sample was blood. These receptors all come from a woman aged 40 to 49 in good health.

The chain uses TRBV5-8 and TRBJ2-1; 10 bases are a match to TRBD2. V shed 0 bases and J 8 bases; nucleotides not matched to a gene: 5. From germline, CDR1 is SGHTS and CDR2 YDEGEE. There are 15 residues in the CDR3. The CDR3 DNA reads TGTGCCAGCAGCTTGGGGCTAGCGGGGGTCTATGAGCAGTTCTTC. Translated, it gives CASSLGLAGVYEQFF.

This clonotype has just a few counts. V and J are TRBV7-2 and TRBJ2-5, with no clear D. Trimming shortened V by 5 bases and J by 1 base, and 8 bases separated the two germline ends. The CDR3 runs 13 residues. Germline CDR1 SGHTA, CDR2 FQGNSA. The CDR3: CASSQRAQETQYF. The CDR3 region has the DNA TGTGCCAGCAGCCAAAGGGCCCAAGAGACCCAGTACTTC.

This clonotype turned up a few times. The gene calls are TRBV3-1 and TRBJ2-6; no definite D call. The V end was cut by 4 bases, the J end by 0 bases, with 10 bases between. CDR1 LGHDT and CDR2 YNNKEL come from the germline V gene (reference sequence). There are 16 residues in the CDR3. CDR3 sequence (DNA): TGTGCCAGCAGCCTCCAGACGCACTCTGGGGCCAACGTCCTGACTTTC. Protein: CASSLQTHSGANVLTF.

This clonotype appeared many times. The chain combines TRBV29-1 with TRBJ1-2; the match to TRBD1 covers 9 bases. In germline, CDR1 is SQVTM, CDR2 ANQGSEA. CDR3 length equals 14 residues. Trimming at V came to 4 bases and at J to 4 bases, leaving 7 bases not matched to a gene. CDR3 residues: CSVADQTGGYGYTF. For the CDR3, the DNA is TGCAGCGTTGCCGACCAGACAGGGGGCTATGGCTACACCTTC.

This clonotype was picked up a small number of times. This rearrangement joins TRBV19 to TRBJ1-2; tentative D call: TRBD1 (5 bases). V was clipped by 3 bases and J by 3 bases, with 14 bases between them. This CDR3 is 15 amino acids long. Germline V gene sequence: CDR1 LNHDA, CDR2 SQIVND (reference sequence). The CDR3 nucleotides are TGTGCCAGTAGTATTTGGGCAGGGACGGACTATGGCTACACCTTC. It translates to CASSIWAGTDYGYTF.

This clonotype appeared a few times. The rearrangement uses TRBV4-1 and TRBJ1-4; a weak D match, TRBD1 (5 bases). CDR3 length: 16 residues. Trimming left V 0 bases short and J 8 bases short, with 16 bases between. Germline values: CDR1 MGHRA, CDR2 YSYEKL. CDR3 nucleotide sequence: TGCGCCAGCAGCCAAGAAACCGGGGGGAGAGGAGAAAAACTGTTTTTT. This encodes CASSQETGGRGEKLFF.

This clonotype was detected a few times. This chain links TRBV6-5 with TRBJ2-7; the match to TRBD2 covers 10 bases. The J call may be incorrect, as the DNA end agrees better with TRBJ2-5. Germline V gives CDR1 MNHEY, CDR2 SVGAGI. This CDR3 spans 17 amino acids. The CDR3 region has the DNA TGTGCCAGCAGTTCCCCACTAAGCGGGGGGGTAGGAGAGACCCAGTACTTC. This translates into CASSSPLSGGVGETQYF.

This clonotype was found many times. V gene TRBV5-1 combines with J gene TRBJ1-5; D is perhaps TRBD1 (6 bases). V was pared by 5 bases and J by 3 bases, with 12 bases between. CDR1 is SGHRS, CDR2 YFSETQ, per germline. The CDR3 runs 14 residues. DNA for the CDR3: TGCGCCAGCAGTCCTACAGGGTTCAATCAGCCCCAGCATTTT. Its translation: CASSPTGFNQPQHF.